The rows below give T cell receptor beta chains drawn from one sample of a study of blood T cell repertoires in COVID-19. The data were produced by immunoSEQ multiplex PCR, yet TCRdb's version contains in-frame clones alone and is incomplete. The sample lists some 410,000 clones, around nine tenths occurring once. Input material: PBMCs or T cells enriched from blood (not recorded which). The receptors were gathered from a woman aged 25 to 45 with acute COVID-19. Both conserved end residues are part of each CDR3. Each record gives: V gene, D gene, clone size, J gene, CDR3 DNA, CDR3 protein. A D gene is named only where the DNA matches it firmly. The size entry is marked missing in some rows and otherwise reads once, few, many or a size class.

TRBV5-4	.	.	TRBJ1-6	TGTGCCAGCAGCTTGGCAGGGGTAAATTCACCCCTCCACTTT	CASSLAGVNSPLHF
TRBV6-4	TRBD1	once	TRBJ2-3	TGTGCCAGCAGGCTGACAGGGGCCACAGATACGCAGTATTTT	CASRLTGATDTQYF
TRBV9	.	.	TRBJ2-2	TGTGCCAGCAGCGCGGGTCCAGGGAGGACCGGGGAGCTGTTTTTT	CASSAGPGRTGELFF
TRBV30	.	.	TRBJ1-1	TGTGCCTGGTCGATACAATCGAACACTGAAGCTTTCTTT	CAWSIQSNTEAFF
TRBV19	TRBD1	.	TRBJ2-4	TGTGCCAGTAGCTTCCGCACAAGGGACAGGGGAGCCAAAAACATTCAGTACTTC	CASSFRTRDRGAKNIQYF
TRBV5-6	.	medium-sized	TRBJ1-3	TGTGCCAGCACCGAAACAGGGATCGGAAACACCATATATTTT	CASTETGIGNTIYF
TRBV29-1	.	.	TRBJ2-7	TGCAGCGTTGAAGAGTCGGGGATTAACAGGGTGCGGCAGTACTTC	CSVEESGINRVRQYF
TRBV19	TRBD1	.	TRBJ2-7	TGTGCCAGTAGGACATCAGGGGGCAGGTACGAGCAGTACTTC	CASRTSGGRYEQYF
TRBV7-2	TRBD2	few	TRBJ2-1	TGTGCCAGCAGCTCGTTAGCGGGGGGGTACAATGAGCAGTTCTTC	CASSSLAGGYNEQFF
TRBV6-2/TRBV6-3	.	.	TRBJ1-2	TGTGCCAGCAGTTACAGGAGCACTAACTATGGCTACACCTTC	CASSYRSTNYGYTF
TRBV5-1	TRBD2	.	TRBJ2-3	TGCGCCAGCAGCTCGCGGACTAGCGGGGGGGCGATTACGCAGTATTTT	CASSSRTSGGAITQYF
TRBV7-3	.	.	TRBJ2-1	TGTGCCAGCAGCTTAACGGGGCAGGAGCAGTTCTTC	CASSLTGQEQFF
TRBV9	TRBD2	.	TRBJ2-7	TGTGCCAGCAGCACGGGGGGACTCGAGCAGTACTTC	CASSTGGLEQYF
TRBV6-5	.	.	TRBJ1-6	TGTGCCAGCAGTTACTCTGACCGGGAACCCCTCCACTTT	CASSYSDREPLHF
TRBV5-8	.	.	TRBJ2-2	TGTGCCAGCAGCCACACAGGGATCACCGGGGAGCTGTTTTTT	CASSHTGITGELFF
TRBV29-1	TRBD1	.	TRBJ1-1	TGCAGCGTCCGACAGGGTGGGACTGAAGCTTTCTTT	CSVRQGGTEAFF
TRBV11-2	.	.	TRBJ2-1	TGTGCCAGCAGCTACACTAGACCTAATGAGCAGTTCTTC	CASSYTRPNEQFF
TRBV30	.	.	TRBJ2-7	TGTGCCCTAAGGCGGCAGTTACCGGACGAGCAGTACTTC	CALRRQLPDEQYF
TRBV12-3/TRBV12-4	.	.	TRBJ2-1	TGTGCCAGCACCTACCGGGGGGAGCAGTTCTTC	CASTYRGEQFF
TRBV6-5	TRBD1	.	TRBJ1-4	TGTGCCAGCAGGGGGCAAAGGGGGCCATACGAAAAACTGTTTTTT	CASRGQRGPYEKLFF
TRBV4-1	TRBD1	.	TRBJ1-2	TGCGCCAGCAGCCAGCAGACAGGGCCCTATGGCTACACCTTC	CASSQQTGPYGYTF
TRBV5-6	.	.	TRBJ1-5	TGTGCCAGCAGCTACCGACAGGTCCCCAATCAGCCCCAGCATTTT	CASSYRQVPNQPQHF
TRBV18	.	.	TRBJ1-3	TGTGCCAGCTCGTGGTCACAGAGCTCTGGAAACACCATATATTTT	CASSWSQSSGNTIYF
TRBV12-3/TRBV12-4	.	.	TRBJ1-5	TGTGCCAGCAGACACCGGGAACAGCCCCAGCATTTT	CASRHREQPQHF
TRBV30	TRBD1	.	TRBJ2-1	TGTGCCTGGGACAGGGGGATCTACAATGAGCAGTTCTTC	CAWDRGIYNEQFF
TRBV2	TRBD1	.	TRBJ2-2	TGTGCCAGCAGTGGGACTGACAGGGGGGCCGGGGAGCTGTTTTTT	CASSGTDRGAGELFF
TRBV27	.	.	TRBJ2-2	TGTGCCAGCAGTTTATCTATATCCGGGGAGCTGTTTTTT	CASSLSISGELFF
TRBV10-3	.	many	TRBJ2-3	TGTGCCACCGGAGGGCCTAGCACAGATACGCAGTATTTT	CATGGPSTDTQYF
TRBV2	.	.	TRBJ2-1	TGTGCCAGCGCCGGACAGTTGAGCTCCTACAATGAGCAGTTCTTC	CASAGQLSSYNEQFF
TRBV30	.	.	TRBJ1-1	TGTGCCTGGAGTGTAGAGGGTTGGACTGAAGCTTTCTTT	CAWSVEGWTEAFF
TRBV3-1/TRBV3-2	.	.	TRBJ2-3	TGTGCCAGCACCATTAAACCAGGGGCGCGCAAAGATACGCAGTATTTT	CASTIKPGARKDTQYF
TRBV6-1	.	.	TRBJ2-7	TGTGCCAGCAGTGATTTAGGGCAGACTACCTACGAGCAGTACTTC	CASSDLGQTTYEQYF
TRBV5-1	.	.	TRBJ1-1	TGCGCCAGCAGCCCCACCCGGTCCACGGGGACTGAAGCTTTCTTT	CASSPTRSTGTEAFF
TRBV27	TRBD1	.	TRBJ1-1	TGTGCCAGCAGTCGGACAGGGGGGACTGAAGCTTTCTTT	CASSRTGGTEAFF
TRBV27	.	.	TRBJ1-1	TGTGCCAGCAGGAAGACAGCGAACACTGAAGCTTTCTTT	CASRKTANTEAFF
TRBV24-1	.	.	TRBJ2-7	TGTGCCACCAGTGTTGTTGGCGGGCCACTCTACGAGCAGTACTTC	CATSVVGGPLYEQYF
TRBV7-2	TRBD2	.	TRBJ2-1	TGTGCCAGCAGCTTAGGAGCGGGGACGTACAATGAGCAGTTCTTC	CASSLGAGTYNEQFF
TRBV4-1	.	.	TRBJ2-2	TGCGCCAGCAGCCAAGTGGGGGGAGCGAACACCGGGGAGCTGTTTTTT	CASSQVGGANTGELFF
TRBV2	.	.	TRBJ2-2	TGTGCCAGCAGTGAAGCTTCCAGGTTGACCGGGGAGCTGTTTTTT	CASSEASRLTGELFF
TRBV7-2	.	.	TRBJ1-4	TGTGCCAGCAGCTTAGGGGGGCTTGAAAAACTGTTTTTT	CASSLGGLEKLFF
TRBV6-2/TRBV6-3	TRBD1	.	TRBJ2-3	TGTGCCAGCAGCACATTCCGGGACAGCCATATAGATACGCAGTATTTT	CASSTFRDSHIDTQYF
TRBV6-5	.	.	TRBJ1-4	TGTGCCAGCGGCAGGGGTAATGAAAAACTGTTTTTT	CASGRGNEKLFF